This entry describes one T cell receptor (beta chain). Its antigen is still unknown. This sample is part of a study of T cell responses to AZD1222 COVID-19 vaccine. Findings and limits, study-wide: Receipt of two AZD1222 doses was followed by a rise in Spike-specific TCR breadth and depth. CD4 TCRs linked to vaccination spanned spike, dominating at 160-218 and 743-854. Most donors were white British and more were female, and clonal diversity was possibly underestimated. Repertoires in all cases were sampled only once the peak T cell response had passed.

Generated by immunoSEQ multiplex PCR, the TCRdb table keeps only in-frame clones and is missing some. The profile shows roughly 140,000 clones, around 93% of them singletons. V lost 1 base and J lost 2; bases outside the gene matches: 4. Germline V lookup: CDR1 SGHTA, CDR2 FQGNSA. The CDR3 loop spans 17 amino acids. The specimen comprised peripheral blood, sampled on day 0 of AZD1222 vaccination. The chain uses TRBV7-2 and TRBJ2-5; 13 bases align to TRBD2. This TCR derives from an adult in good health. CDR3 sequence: CASSLGLAGGLQETQYF. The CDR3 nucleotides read TGTGCCAGCAGCTTAGGACTAGCGGGGGGCCTACAAGAGACCCAGTACTTC.